This paragraph reports one TCR beta chain. What it binds is unknown. The entry originates in a study of T cells in Graves' hyperthyroidism and ophthalmopathy. Exclusion of a patient resulted from uncontrolled infection, other autoimmune disease, pregnancy or lactation. Findings of the study overall: Also found in blood were most expanded thyroid clonotypes above 0.001.

CDR1 is SQVTM and CDR2 is ANQGSEA in the germline V gene. The CDR3 sequence is 13 residues long. V was clipped by 2 bases and J by 0 bases, with 7 bases between them. Researchers took RNA transcripts and amplified the TCR beta CDR3 regions from them. HTBI primers were the set used in a first-round RT-PCR of the TCR CDR3. Each CDR3 protein gets one entry after TCRdb re-called the multiplex PCR reads with MiXCR. The sample carries over 350,000 distinct CDR3 sequences, about a fifth recorded once. V is TRBV29-1 and J is TRBJ1-2, with D hard to call. This receptor was obtained from a young man with Graves' ophthalmopathy. The sequencing sample was made of blood. CDR3 coding DNA: TGCAGCGTTGAATGGACTTCTAACTATGGCTACACCTTC. Amino acids: CSVEWTSNYGYTF.